This entry lists 6 T cell receptor beta chains sequenced from one sample in a study of shared clonotypes between healthy human individuals. Generated by immunoSEQ multiplex PCR, the TCRdb table keeps only in-frame clones and is missing some. The table shows about 960,000 clones, with about 80% occurring only once. Sequencing used memory CD4+ T cells sorted from blood. Sample subset: CD45RA-negative fraction. Receptors originate from a man younger than 35 in good health.

The chain links TRBV10-3 to TRBJ2-7; either TRBD1 or TRBD2 may fit D (5 bases each). The CDR3 runs to 15 residues. The germline V gene has CDR1 ENHRY and CDR2 SYGVKD. Trimming shortened V by 4 bases and J by 2 bases, and 15 bases separated the two germline ends. The CDR3, as DNA: TGTGCCATCAGTGCCTCCGGGACGGAGACCTACGAGCAGTACTTC. Encoded protein: CAISASGTETYEQYF.

The J gene is TRBJ2-3, the V gene TRBV30; TRBD2 matches at 8 bases. Germline V gives CDR1 GTSNPN, CDR2 SVGIG (reference sequence). V was pared by 3 bases and J by 5 bases, with 1 base of the junction left unmatched. The CDR3 covers 12 residues. The CDR3 region is CAWSGGGDTQYF. Written as DNA, the CDR3 is TGTGCCTGGAGCGGGGGGGGAGATACGCAGTATTTT.

This clone was recorded a few times. This rearrangement joins TRBV7-9 to TRBJ1-1; D remains unclear. Germline assignment: CDR1 SEHNR and CDR2 FQNEAQ (reference sequence). Trimming took off 4 bases at V and 7 bases at J, with 16 bases between the two ends. This CDR3 spans 14 amino acids. For the CDR3, the DNA is TGTGCCAGCAGCTCCCGGGTGATAGGTGGTGAAGCTTTCTTT. Protein product: CASSSRVIGGEAFF.

This rearrangement joins TRBV12-5 to TRBJ2-5, with D tentatively TRBD1 or TRBD2 (5 bases each). The V gene lost 7 bases and the J gene lost 7 bases, with 19 bases spanning the gap. Germline loops: CDR1 LGHNT, CDR2 FRNRAP. The length of the CDR3 is 14 residues. The CDR3 region has the DNA TGTGCTAGTGAGGGGACCACGGTCATGGGGACCCAGTACTTC. It codes for CASEGTTVMGTQYF.

The sample holds a few counts of this clone. The chain couples TRBV30 to TRBJ1-5, with D perhaps TRBD1 (5 bases). The CDR3 runs to 13 residues. Germline values: CDR1 GTSNPN, CDR2 SVGIG (reference sequence). V lost 1 base and J 5 bases, leaving 9 bases between the germline ends. In nucleotides, the CDR3 is TGTGCCTGGAGTGCAGGGATTTATCAGCCCCAGCATTTT. Residues: CAWSAGIYQPQHF.

The genes are TRBV27 and TRBJ2-3; no clear D. Trimming shortened V by 0 bases and J by 3 bases, and 7 bases separated the two germline ends. The CDR3 contains 14 residues. Germline assignment: CDR1 MNHEY and CDR2 SMNVEV (reference sequence). Here the CDR3 reads CASSLSRLTDTQYF. CDR3 sequence (DNA): TGTGCCAGCAGTTTATCGAGACTGACAGATACGCAGTATTTT.